These T cell receptor beta chains were read from a single sample in a study of control samples from healthy donors and cancer patients. Assay used: immunoSEQ multiplex PCR; TCRdb lists only in-frame clones, some missing. Of roughly 130,000 clones listed, around 90% are singletons. Sequencing was carried out using blood. The receptors originated from a man aged 18 to 29 in good health. Each CDR3 is given without its conserved first and last residue.

v_gene	j_gene	CDR3aa
TRBV2	TRBJ2-5	ASSLQGQETQY
TRBV5-4	TRBJ2-7	ASSPGTGDYEQY
TRBV16	TRBJ1-5	ASRPSALQAQPQH
TRBV7-9	TRBJ2-1	ASRLPGQGLYNEQF
TRBV6-2/TRBV6-3	TRBJ1-1	ASSYNTETSYTNTEAF
TRBV30	TRBJ2-7	AWGRGSYEQY
TRBV19	TRBJ1-3	ASRDTGNTIY
TRBV10-3	TRBJ2-3	AGRGQSNEDTQY
TRBV5-1	TRBJ2-7	ASSVYSAMDEQY
TRBV28	TRBJ2-1	ASSRPTGGSYNEQF
TRBV3-1/TRBV3-2	TRBJ1-3	ASGGGAGNTIY
TRBV20-1	TRBJ2-7	SASSGKGSPDEQY
TRBV30	TRBJ1-4	AWSLNSGAKREKLF
TRBV7-7	TRBJ2-6	ASSPGTYGANVLT
TRBV12-2	TRBJ2-1	ASRLAMGQGSSYNEQF
TRBV5-4	TRBJ2-3	ASSTGTGRTDTQY
TRBV9	TRBJ1-1	ASSEGHTTEAF
TRBV24-1	TRBJ1-2	ATSDFTGAGYT
TRBV6-5	TRBJ2-7	ASSPKLTAYEQY
TRBV19	TRBJ2-1	ASSIGGLYNEQF
TRBV24-1	TRBJ2-4	ATSDSRTAKNIQY
TRBV7-9	TRBJ2-1	ASSLNLAEYNEQF
TRBV6-5	TRBJ1-2	ASSLTGGLYGYT
TRBV2	TRBJ1-2	ASSEARGAYGYT
TRBV6-4	TRBJ2-1	ASSDLPGVLDEQF
TRBV15	TRBJ2-5	ATRGVRETQY
TRBV3-1/TRBV3-2	TRBJ2-1	ASSQKGGQF
TRBV28	TRBJ1-2	ASREQGGGNYGYT
TRBV30	TRBJ1-6	AWRVSSYNSPLH
TRBV9	TRBJ2-7	ASSQGYEQY
TRBV9	TRBJ1-4	ASSGGQGMSTNEKLF
TRBV7-3	TRBJ2-2	ASSPKTGELF
TRBV19	TRBJ1-5	ASSKWGIGNNQPQH
TRBV10-3	TRBJ2-3	AIEEGVSTDTQY
TRBV9	TRBJ2-3	ASSASPGGVSTDTQY
TRBV15	TRBJ2-1	ATSRGTGLYNEQF
TRBV5-1	TRBJ2-6	ASSPGLAGLSSGANVLT
TRBV27	TRBJ2-1	ASSLDLGSYNEQF
TRBV6-5	TRBJ2-1	ASSRELETLEQF
TRBV5-1	TRBJ2-2	ASSPTGFSDTGELF
TRBV20-1	TRBJ2-7	SASFQGLAGGFSYEQY